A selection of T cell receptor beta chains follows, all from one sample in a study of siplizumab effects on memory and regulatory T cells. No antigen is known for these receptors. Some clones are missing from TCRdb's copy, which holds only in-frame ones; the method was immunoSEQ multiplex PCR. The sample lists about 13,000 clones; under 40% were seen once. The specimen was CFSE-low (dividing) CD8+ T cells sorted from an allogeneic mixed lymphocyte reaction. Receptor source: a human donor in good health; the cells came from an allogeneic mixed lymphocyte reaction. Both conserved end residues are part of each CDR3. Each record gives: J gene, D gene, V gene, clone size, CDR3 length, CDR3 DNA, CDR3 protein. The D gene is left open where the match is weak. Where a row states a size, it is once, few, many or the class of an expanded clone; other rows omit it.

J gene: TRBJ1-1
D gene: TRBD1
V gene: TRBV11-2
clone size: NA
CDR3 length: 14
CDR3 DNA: TGTGCCAGCAGCTTCGGACAGGGAATAACTGAAGCTTTCTTT
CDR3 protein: CASSFGQGITEAFF

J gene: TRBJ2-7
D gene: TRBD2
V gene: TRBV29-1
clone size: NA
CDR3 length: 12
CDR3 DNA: TGCAGCGTGATACTAGCGTTGGACGAGCAGTACTTC
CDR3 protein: CSVILALDEQYF

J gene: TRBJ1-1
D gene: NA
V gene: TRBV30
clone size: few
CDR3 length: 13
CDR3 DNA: TGTGCCTGGAGTGTACTTGTGAACACTGAAGCTTTCTTT
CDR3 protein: CAWSVLVNTEAFF

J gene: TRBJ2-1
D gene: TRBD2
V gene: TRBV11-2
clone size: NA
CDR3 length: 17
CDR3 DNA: TGTGCCAGCAGCTTTAGGCTAGCGGGGGAACCCTACAATGAGCAGTTCTTC
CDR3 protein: CASSFRLAGEPYNEQFF

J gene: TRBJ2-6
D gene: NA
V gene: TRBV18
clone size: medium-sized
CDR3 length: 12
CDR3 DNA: TGTGCCAGCTCACCAGAGACCAACGTCCTGACTTTC
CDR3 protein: CASSPETNVLTF

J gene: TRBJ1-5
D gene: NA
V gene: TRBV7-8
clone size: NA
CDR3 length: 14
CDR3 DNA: TGTGCCAGCAGCTTAGGGCAGGGGAGTCAGCCCCAGCATTTT
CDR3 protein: CASSLGQGSQPQHF

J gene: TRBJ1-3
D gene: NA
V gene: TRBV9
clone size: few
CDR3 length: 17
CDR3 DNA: TGTGCCAGCAGCGTCCGCGGGGGGATCGGCTCTGGAAACACCATATATTTT
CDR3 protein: CASSVRGGIGSGNTIYF

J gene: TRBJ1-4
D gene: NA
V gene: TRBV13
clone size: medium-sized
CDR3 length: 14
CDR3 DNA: TGTGCCAGCAGCAACGGACCTCGGGGTGAAAAACTGTTTTTT
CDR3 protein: CASSNGPRGEKLFF

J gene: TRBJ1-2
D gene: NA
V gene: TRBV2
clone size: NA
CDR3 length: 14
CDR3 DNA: TGTGCCAGCAGTGAACCTGAGTATTTATATGGCTACACCTTC
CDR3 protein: CASSEPEYLYGYTF

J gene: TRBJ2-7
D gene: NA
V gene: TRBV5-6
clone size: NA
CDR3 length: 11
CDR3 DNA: TGTGCCAGCAGTCGTGGGGACGAGCAGTACTTC
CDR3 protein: CASSRGDEQYF

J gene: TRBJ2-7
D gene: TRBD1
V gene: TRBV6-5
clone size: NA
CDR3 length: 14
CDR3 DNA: TGTGCCAGCAGTTTTCAGGGGGCTTTCTACGAGCAGTACTTC
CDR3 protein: CASSFQGAFYEQYF

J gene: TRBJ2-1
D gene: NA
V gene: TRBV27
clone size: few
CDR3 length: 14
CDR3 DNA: TGTGCCAGCAGTTTATCGAGAGGTGGCAATGAGCAGTTCTTC
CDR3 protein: CASSLSRGGNEQFF

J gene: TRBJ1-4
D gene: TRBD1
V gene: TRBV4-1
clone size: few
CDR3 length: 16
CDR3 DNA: TGCGCCAGCAGCCACACCCCGACAGGGGGCTTGGAAAAACTGTTTTTT
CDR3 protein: CASSHTPTGGLEKLFF

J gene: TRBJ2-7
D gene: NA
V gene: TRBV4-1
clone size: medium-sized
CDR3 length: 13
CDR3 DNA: TGCGCCAGCAGCCAAGCCGGAACCTACGAGCAGTACTTC
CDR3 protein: CASSQAGTYEQYF

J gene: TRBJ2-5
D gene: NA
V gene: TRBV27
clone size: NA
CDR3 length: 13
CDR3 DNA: TGTGCCAGCAGTTTTGTGGGACGGGAGACCCAGTACTTC
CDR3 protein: CASSFVGRETQYF

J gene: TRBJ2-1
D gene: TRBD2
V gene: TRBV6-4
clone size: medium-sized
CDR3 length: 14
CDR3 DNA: TGTGCCAGCAGTGACGGGACTAATTACAATGAGCAGTTCTTC
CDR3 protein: CASSDGTNYNEQFF

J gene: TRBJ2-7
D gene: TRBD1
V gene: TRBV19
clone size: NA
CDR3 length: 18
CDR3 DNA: TGTGCCAGTAGTCATCAACCTTCCCCGGGACAGGTATTCTACGAGCAGTACTTC
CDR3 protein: CASSHQPSPGQVFYEQYF

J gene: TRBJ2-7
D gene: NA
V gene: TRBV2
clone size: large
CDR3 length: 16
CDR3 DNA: TGTGCCAGCAGTGAAGTTGGCTCCCACTTCTCCTACGAGCAGTACTTC
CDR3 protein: CASSEVGSHFSYEQYF

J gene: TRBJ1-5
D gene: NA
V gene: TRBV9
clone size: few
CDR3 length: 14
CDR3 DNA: TGTGCCAGCAGCGTAGGGGCCAACAATCAGCCCCAGCATTTT
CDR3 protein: CASSVGANNQPQHF

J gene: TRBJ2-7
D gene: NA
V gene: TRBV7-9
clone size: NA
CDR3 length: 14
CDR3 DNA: TGTGCCAGCAGCTTGTGGCGGGGATTCTACGAGCAGTACTTC
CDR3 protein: CASSLWRGFYEQYF

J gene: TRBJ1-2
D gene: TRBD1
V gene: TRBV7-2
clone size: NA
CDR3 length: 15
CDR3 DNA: TGTGCCAGCAGCCGAGGACAGGGAGTATACTATGGCTACACCTTC
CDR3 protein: CASSRGQGVYYGYTF

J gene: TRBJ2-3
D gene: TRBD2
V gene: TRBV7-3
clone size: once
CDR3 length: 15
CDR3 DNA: TGTGCCAGCAGCTTAAGCGGGGGGAGCACAGATACGCAGTATTTT
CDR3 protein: CASSLSGGSTDTQYF

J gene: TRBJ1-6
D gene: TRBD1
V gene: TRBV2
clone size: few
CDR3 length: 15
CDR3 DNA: TGTGCCAGCAGAGGGGGGCAGGGGGCATTTTCACCCCTCCACTTT
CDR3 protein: CASRGGQGAFSPLHF

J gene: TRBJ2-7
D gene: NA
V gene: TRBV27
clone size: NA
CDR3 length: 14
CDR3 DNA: TGTGCCAGCAGTTTATCAGGAGTCAGCTACGAGCAGTACTTC
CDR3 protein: CASSLSGVSYEQYF

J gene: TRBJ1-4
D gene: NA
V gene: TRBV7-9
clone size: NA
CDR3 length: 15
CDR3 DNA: TGTGCCAGCAGCCCCTACAGGGAACCGAATGAAAAACTGTTTTTT
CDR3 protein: CASSPYREPNEKLFF

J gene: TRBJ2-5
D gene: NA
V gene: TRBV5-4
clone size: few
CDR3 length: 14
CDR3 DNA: TGTGCCAGCAGCTTGGAAGGGGGTGGTGAGACCCAGTACTTC
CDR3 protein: CASSLEGGGETQYF

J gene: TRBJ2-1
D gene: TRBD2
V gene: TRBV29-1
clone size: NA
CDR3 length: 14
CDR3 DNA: TGCAGCGTCGACGGACTAGCGGGAGTCAATGAGCAGTTCTTC
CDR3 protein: CSVDGLAGVNEQFF

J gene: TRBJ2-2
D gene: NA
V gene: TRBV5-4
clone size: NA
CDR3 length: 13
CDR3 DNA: TGTGCCAGTCGGGTGTGGGGCACCGGGGAGCTGTTTTTT
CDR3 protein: CASRVWGTGELFF

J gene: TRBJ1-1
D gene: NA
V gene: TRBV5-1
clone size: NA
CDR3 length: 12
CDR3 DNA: TGCGCCAGCAGCTTGCCCTCATCCGAAGCTTTCTTT
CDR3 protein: CASSLPSSEAFF

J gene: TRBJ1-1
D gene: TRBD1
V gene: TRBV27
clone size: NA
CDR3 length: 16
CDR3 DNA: TGTGCCAGCAGCGGACAGGGCTTTAGTCTTAAGAATGAAGCTTTCTTT
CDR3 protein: CASSGQGFSLKNEAFF

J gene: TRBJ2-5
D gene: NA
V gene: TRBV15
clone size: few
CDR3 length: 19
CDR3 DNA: TGTGCCACCAGCAGTAGACCCTGGGACACCAAGATGGGTTTGGAGACCCAGTACTTC
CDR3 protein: CATSSRPWDTKMGLETQYF